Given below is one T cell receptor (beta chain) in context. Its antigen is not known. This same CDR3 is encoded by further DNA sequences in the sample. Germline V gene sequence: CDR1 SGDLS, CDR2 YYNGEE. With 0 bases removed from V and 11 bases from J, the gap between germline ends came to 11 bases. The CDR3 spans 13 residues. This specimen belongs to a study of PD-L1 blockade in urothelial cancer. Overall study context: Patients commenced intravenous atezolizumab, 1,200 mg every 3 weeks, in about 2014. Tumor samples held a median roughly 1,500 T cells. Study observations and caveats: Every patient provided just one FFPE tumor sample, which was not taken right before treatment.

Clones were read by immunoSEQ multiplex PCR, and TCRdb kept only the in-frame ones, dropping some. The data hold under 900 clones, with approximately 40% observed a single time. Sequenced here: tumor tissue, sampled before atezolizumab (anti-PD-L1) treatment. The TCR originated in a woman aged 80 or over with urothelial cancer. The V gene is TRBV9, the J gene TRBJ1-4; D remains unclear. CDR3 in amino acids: CASSVEGSGKLFF. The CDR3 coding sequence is TGTGCCAGCAGCGTAGAGGGATCGGGGAAACTGTTTTTT.